A single sample is the source of the 32 T cell receptor beta chains below, sequenced in a study of spatial heterogeneity in lung cancer. TCRdb passed the 5' RACE reads through MiXCR, listing each CDR3 protein once. Among roughly 70,000 distinct CDR3 sequences listed, approximately 8.9% were seen once. Time point noted: blood at routine non-recurrence follow-up after resection. Sequencing was performed on PBMCs, taken at follow-up. Every receptor here comes from a female donor with early-stage non-small cell lung cancer.

Ten or more counts support this clonotype. The genes are TRBV12-3 or TRBV12-4 and TRBJ1-1; 10 bases fit TRBD1. CDR3 length: 16 amino acids. The V segment lost 1 base and the J segment 0 bases; nucleotides outside the gene matches: 2. CDR3 sequence reads: CASSLGQGALNTEAFF. The CDR3 coding sequence is TGTGCCAGCAGTTTAGGACAGGGGGCACTGAACACTGAAGCTTTCTTT.

This clonotype was picked up many times. The CDR3 protein is CSVGLAGDYEQYF. As DNA, the CDR3 is TGCAGTGTCGGGCTAGCGGGAGATTACGAGCAGTACTTC. The chain recombines TRBV20-1 with TRBJ2-7; TRBD2 aligns across 10 bases. V was pared by 7 bases and J by 4 bases, with 7 bases of the junction left unmatched. CDR3 length: 13 amino acids. Germline CDR1 reads DFQATT; CDR2 reads SNEGSKA (reference sequence).

There are many counts of this clonotype. This CDR3 reads CASNTAMAGGGEQYF. The CDR3 nucleotides read TGTGCCAGCAACACAGCCATGGCAGGGGGAGGGGAGCAGTACTTC. V gene TRBV7-9 combines with J gene TRBJ2-7, with D perhaps matching TRBD1 or TRBD2 (7 bases each). Germline V gene sequence: CDR1 SEHNR, CDR2 FQNEAQ (reference sequence). V lost 7 bases and J 7 bases, leaving 23 bases between the germline ends. The CDR3 has 15 amino acids.

There are many counts of this clonotype. This sequence joins TRBV7-9 and TRBJ2-1, with 14 bases matching TRBD2. V lost 3 bases, J lost 2 bases, and 15 bases stayed unmatched. Germline CDR1 reads SEHNR; CDR2 reads FQNEAQ (reference sequence). The CDR3 runs to 21 residues. The DNA of the CDR3 is TGTGCCAGCAGCTTTACGGGCCTTAGACTAGCGGGAGGGCCGGCCTACAATGAGCAGTTCTTC. This encodes CASSFTGLRLAGGPAYNEQFF. Full variable domain (rest looked up from reference TRBV7-9 and TRBJ2-1): DTGVSQNPRHKITKRGQNVTFRCDPISEHNRLYWYRQTLGQGPEFLTYFQNEAQLEKSRLLSDRFSAERPKGSFSTLEIQRTEQGDSAMYLCASSFTGLRLAGGPAYNEQFFGPGTRLTVL.

This clonotype was recorded many times. The V and J genes are TRBV29-1 and TRBJ2-2; D unclear. The germline V gene has CDR1 SQVTM and CDR2 ANQGSEA. The V gene lost 5 bases and the J gene lost 2 bases, with 0 bases spanning the gap. This CDR3 has 10 residues. DNA of the CDR3: TGCAGCGTTAACACCGGGGAGCTGTTTTTT. Translated: CSVNTGELFF.

This clonotype was counted ten times or more. V usage is TRBV20-1 and J usage is TRBJ1-5, with 12 bases lining up with TRBD1. Losses at the gene ends were 5 bases for V and 4 bases for J; bases not matched to a gene: 15. CDR3 length equals 18 residues. The V gene's germline CDR1 is DFQATT and CDR2 SNEGSKA (reference sequence). CDR3 sequence: CSAGRPPGTGGRNQPQHF. The CDR3 nucleotides read TGCAGTGCTGGCCGACCCCCCGGGACAGGGGGCCGGAATCAGCCCCAGCATTTT.

J is TRBJ2-1 and V is TRBV24-1; a possible D gene is TRBD2 (6 bases). CDR3 length: 16 residues. From germline, CDR1 is KGHDR and CDR2 SFDVKD. Between the trimmed V and J ends, which lost 3 bases and 5 bases, there was a span of 16 bases. Here the CDR3 DNA reads TGTGCCACCAGTGATATCCCGGGACTTTACAACAATGAGCAGTTCTTC. It yields the protein CATSDIPGLYNNEQFF.

This sequence joins TRBV3-1 and TRBJ2-2; D is unclear. The CDR3 has 17 amino acids. Looked up from germline, CDR1 is LGHDT and CDR2 is YNNKEL (reference sequence). The V end was cut by 4 bases, the J end by 7 bases, with 22 bases between. CDR3: CASSLQSRPILVGELFF. The CDR3 nucleotides are TGTGCCAGCAGCCTCCAGTCCCGCCCTATTCTAGTCGGGGAGCTGTTTTTT. The entire variable domain, with the rest obtained from reference TRBV3-1 and TRBJ2-2, is as follows: DTAVSQTPKYLVTQMGNDKSIKCEQNLGHDTMYWYKQDSKKFLKIMFSYNNKELIINETVPNRFSPKSPDKAHLNLHINSLELGDSAVYFCASSLQSRPILVGELFFGEGSRLTVL.

This clonotype has ten or more counts. The chain has TRBV28 and TRBJ2-7; 10 bases are a match to TRBD2. J lost 6 bases, V lost 4 bases, and 15 bases had no gene match. The CDR3 has 17 residues. Germline loops: CDR1 MDHEN, CDR2 SYDVKM. CDR3 region: CASSWSGGDRRASEQYF. Written as DNA, the CDR3 is TGTGCCAGCAGTTGGAGCGGGGGGGACAGGCGGGCGAGCGAGCAGTACTTC.

This clonotype was recorded many times. This chain joins TRBV18 and TRBJ2-1, with 10 bases lining up with TRBD2. Germline CDR1 and CDR2: KGHSH and LQKENI. This CDR3 contains 15 residues. The V segment lost 3 bases and the J segment 4 bases; nucleotides outside the gene matches: 3. CDR3 bases: TGTGCCAGCTCACCGACTAGCGGGCATTACAATGAGCAGTTCTTC. As protein: CASSPTSGHYNEQFF.

This clonotype has ten or more counts. The V gene is TRBV20-1, the J gene TRBJ2-5; 9 bases are a match to TRBD2. CDR1 DFQATT and CDR2 SNEGSKA come from the germline V gene (reference sequence). After removal of 3 bases from V and 0 bases from J, the junction contained 14 bases not matched to a gene. The CDR3 length is 18 residues. CDR3 sequence (DNA): TGCAGTGCTAGTGCTGGGCTAGCGGGACCCTTGTACCAAGAGACCCAGTACTTC. Its translation is CSASAGLAGPLYQETQYF.

This clonotype was observed many times. This chain connects TRBV3-1 to TRBJ1-2, with 7 bases fitting TRBD1. The CDR3 is 13 residues long. The ends lost 0 bases at V and 8 bases at J; junction bases unmatched: 3. Looked up from germline, CDR1 is LGHDT and CDR2 is YNNKEL (reference sequence). CDR3 sequence reads: CASSQDTGVGYTF. In nucleotides, the CDR3 is TGTGCCAGCAGCCAAGATACAGGGGTCGGCTACACCTTC.

A few counts support this clonotype. This chain uses TRBV4-1 with TRBJ1-4, with a weak D call TRBD1 (5 bases). V lost 0 bases, J lost 1 base, and 6 bases lay in between. The CDR3 is 15 residues long. Germline V gives CDR1 MGHRA, CDR2 YSYEKL. CDR3 bases: TGCGCCAGCAGCCAAGATAGGGGAACTAATGAAAAACTGTTTTTT. Protein: CASSQDRGTNEKLFF.

This clonotype was observed many times. The gene calls are TRBV5-1 and TRBJ1-5; TRBD1 is a possible D gene (6 bases). The V end lost 0 bases, the J end lost 3 bases, and 13 bases lay between the germline ends. Per the germline V gene, CDR1 is SGHRS and CDR2 is YFSETQ. The CDR3 has 16 residues. The CDR3 is CASSLDGRDNNQPQHF. The CDR3 DNA reads TGCGCCAGCAGCTTGGACGGGCGGGACAACAATCAGCCCCAGCATTTT. Full variable domain (outside the CDR3, taken from reference TRBV5-1 and TRBJ1-5): KAGVTQTPRYLIKTRGQQVTLSCSPISGHRSVSWYQQTPGQGLQFLFEYFSETQRNKGNFPGRFSGRQFSNSRSEMNVSTLELGDSALYLCASSLDGRDNNQPQHFGDGTRLSIL.

There are many counts of this clonotype. The rearrangement joins TRBV7-3 to TRBJ2-5, with 10 bases identical to TRBD2. Germline lookup yields CDR1 SGHTA and CDR2 FQGTGA. V shed 1 base, J shed 0 bases, and the junction held 5 bases outside the gene matches. The CDR3 contains 17 residues. The CDR3 sequence: CASSLKKAGGYQETQYF. CDR3 nucleotide sequence: TGTGCCAGCAGCTTAAAAAAAGCGGGAGGGTACCAAGAGACCCAGTACTTC.

There are many counts of this clonotype. The J gene is TRBJ2-1, the V gene TRBV20-1; 10 bases are shared with TRBD2. J was trimmed by 11 bases and V by 2 bases; bases with no gene match: 12. Germline V gene data show CDR1 as DFQATT and CDR2 as SNEGSKA (reference sequence). This CDR3 contains 15 residues. The chain's CDR3 is CSARPRLAGIMKQFF. The CDR3 DNA reads TGCAGTGCTAGACCCCGACTAGCGGGTATAATGAAGCAGTTCTTC.

As for this clonotype: With a much larger clone just one base away, this may be a read error. The chain uses TRBV7-3 and TRBJ2-7; D is undetermined. The V end was cut by 5 bases, the J end by 5 bases, with 13 bases between. The CDR3 consists of 13 residues. Germline V CDR1 and CDR2: SGHTA, FQGTGA. CDR3 in DNA: TGTGCCAGCAGCAAGCCGGACCCGGACGAGCAGTACTTC. Translating gives CASSKPDPDEQYF.

This chain links TRBV29-1 with TRBJ2-2; a possible D gene is TRBD2 (6 bases). CDR1 is SQVTM and CDR2 is ANQGSEA in the germline V gene. Deletions cut 4 bases from V and 3 bases from J, with 9 bases between. The CDR3 is 13 residues long. The CDR3 DNA reads TGCAGCGTTGGGCCTAGCGACACCGGGGAGCTGTTTTTT. Translated, it gives CSVGPSDTGELFF.

This clonotype was picked up many times. The chain is built from TRBV7-9 and TRBJ2-7; 10 bases map to TRBD2. The CDR3 length is 19 residues. Germline V lookup: CDR1 SEHNR, CDR2 FQNEAQ (reference sequence). V was clipped by 2 bases and J by 3 bases; unmatched bases: 16. The CDR3 loop is CASSLRLAGERRLSYEQYF. The CDR3 DNA sequence: TGTGCCAGCAGCTTAAGGCTAGCGGGAGAACGGCGGTTGAGCTACGAGCAGTACTTC.

V gene TRBV20-1 combines with J gene TRBJ2-3; D is uncertain. The V gene's germline CDR1 is DFQATT and CDR2 SNEGSKA (reference sequence). Trimming removed 5 bases at V and 0 bases at J, with 12 bases between. The CDR3 extends over 14 amino acids. The CDR3 nucleotides are TGCAGTGCTCCAGTGGCAGCGAGCACAGATACGCAGTATTTT. Residues: CSAPVAASTDTQYF.

Ten or more counts support this clonotype. The rearrangement uses TRBV6-5 and TRBJ2-3; 11 bases are shared with TRBD2. The ends lost 5 bases at V and 5 bases at J; junction bases unmatched: 6. The length of the CDR3 is 15 residues. Per the germline V gene, CDR1 is MNHEY and CDR2 is SVGAGI. The CDR3 here is CASSKLAGDGDTQYF. CDR3 sequence (DNA): TGTGCCAGCAGTAAACTAGCGGGAGATGGAGATACGCAGTATTTT.

The chain couples TRBV20-1 to TRBJ2-3; maybe TRBD2 (6 bases). Germline V gene data show CDR1 as DFQATT and CDR2 as SNEGSKA (reference sequence). Between the trimmed V and J ends, which lost 6 bases and 1 base, there was a span of 20 bases. The CDR3 consists of 16 residues. In DNA, the CDR3 is TGCAGTGCGCTCGGGGGAGGCCAGTACCGCACAGATACGCAGTATTTT. Translating gives CSALGGGQYRTDTQYF.

The gene calls are TRBV3-1 and TRBJ1-3; no clear D. Trimming left V 0 bases short and J 0 bases short, with 9 bases between. Germline V gene lookup returns CDR1 LGHDT and CDR2 YNNKEL (reference sequence). This CDR3 is built from 16 residues. This CDR3 reads CASSQDPGSSGNTIYF. CDR3 nucleotides: TGTGCCAGCAGCCAAGATCCGGGGAGCTCTGGAAACACCATATATTTT.

This clonotype came up a few times. The chain carries TRBV28 and TRBJ1-1, with no clear D. Deletions cut 2 bases from V and 1 base from J, with 8 bases between. CDR3 length: 14 amino acids. The germline CDR1 and CDR2 sequences are MDHEN and SYDVKM. CDR3 region: CASSLTDRNTEAFF. The CDR3 region has the DNA TGTGCCAGCAGTTTAACCGATAGGAACACTGAAGCTTTCTTT.

Here the CDR3 reads CASREGLNTGELFF. Here the CDR3 DNA reads TGTGCCAGCAGGGAGGGGCTCAACACCGGGGAGCTGTTTTTT. The chain employs TRBV6-2 or TRBV6-3 and TRBJ2-2; possible D gene TRBD2, 6 bases. The CDR3 totals 14 residues. The germline V gene encodes CDR1 MNHEY and CDR2 SVGEGT. V was pared by 6 bases and J by 2 bases, with 10 bases between.

The chain has TRBV18 and TRBJ1-1, with D tentatively TRBD1 (6 bases). Germline V CDR1 and CDR2: KGHSH, LQKENI. Trimming removed 3 bases at V and 4 bases at J, with 18 bases between. The CDR3 has 16 amino acids. This CDR3 reads CASSPYSRGGGTEAFF. The CDR3 DNA reads TGTGCCAGCTCACCGTATTCCAGGGGAGGAGGCACTGAAGCTTTCTTT.

This chain links TRBV18 with TRBJ1-2, with 7 bases that match TRBD1. The CDR3 extends over 13 amino acids. The germline CDR1 and CDR2 sequences are KGHSH and LQKENI. V was pared by 5 bases and J by 3 bases, with 3 bases of the junction left unmatched. The CDR3 coding sequence is TGTGCCAGCTCAGTCGACAGGGACTATGGCTACACCTTC. Its translation: CASSVDRDYGYTF.

The table lists this clonotype with many counts. The J gene is TRBJ1-1, the V gene TRBV5-1; tentative D call: TRBD1 (5 bases). There are 13 residues in the CDR3. V was cut by 4 bases and J by 4 bases, with 11 bases left in between. The germline gives CDR1 SGHRS, CDR2 YFSETQ. The CDR3 region has the DNA TGCGCCAGCAGCCCTCAGGGTTTCACTGAAGCTTTCTTT. Its protein is CASSPQGFTEAFF.

V is TRBV7-2 and J is TRBJ1-5; possible D gene TRBD1, 5 bases. The CDR3 runs 15 residues. Germline V CDR1 and CDR2: SGHTA, FQGNSA. V dropped 6 bases and J dropped 0 bases, with 12 bases sitting between them. The CDR3 sequence: CASSWGGYSNQPQHF. The CDR3 DNA sequence: TGTGCCAGCAGTTGGGGCGGCTATAGCAATCAGCCCCAGCATTTT.

This clonotype was seen ten or more times. The rearrangement links TRBV29-1 to TRBJ1-1; perhaps TRBD1 as D (6 bases). CDR1 SQVTM and CDR2 ANQGSEA come from the germline V gene. The CDR3 length is 15 residues. The V and J ends lost 0 bases and 4 bases respectively, with 15 bases between them. The CDR3 loop reads CSVEDHNRERTEAFF. CDR3 sequence (DNA): TGCAGCGTTGAAGATCATAACAGGGAGCGCACTGAAGCTTTCTTT.

V usage is TRBV27 and J usage is TRBJ2-3; the match to TRBD2 covers 10 bases. V was clipped by 5 bases and J by 3 bases; unmatched bases: 8. CDR1 is MNHEY, CDR2 SMNVEV, per germline (reference sequence). This CDR3 region has 16 residues. CDR3: CASSVLAGEATDTQYF. DNA for the CDR3: TGTGCCAGCAGTGTGCTAGCGGGAGAAGCGACAGATACGCAGTATTTT.

The chain carries TRBV11-3 and TRBJ2-3, with 8 bases that match TRBD1. The length of the CDR3 is 16 residues. V lost 4 bases and J lost 4; bases outside the gene matches: 10. Germline CDR1 SGHNT, CDR2 YENEEA. In DNA, the CDR3 is TGTGCCAGCAGCTGGGGAACAGGGGGACCCGCAGATACGCAGTATTTT. Its translation: CASSWGTGGPADTQYF.